This T cell receptor beta chain stems from a study of blood T cells in healthy people across ages (dated by TCRdb to 2014 to 2015). About the study as a whole: In model experiments, template switching captured roughly one uniquely barcoded TCR beta cDNA molecule for every two T cells. Using deep sequencing normalized with unique cDNA molecular identifiers, the study measured how TCR beta repertoire diversity changes with age. The donors were split into four age groups: young (average around 15 years), middle-aged (39), aged (approximately 59) and long-lived (approximately 80). To avoid experimental bias, donors of different ages were spread randomly across the sequencing lanes. For two donors (one aged 18 to 29 and one aged 80 or older), the study analyzed two additional independent replicas of 1 million unique cDNA reads from the same blood draw. The research as a whole found: Conclusive comparison of naive and antigen-experienced compartments was prevented by the profiling of bulk unsorted PBMCs. Donor CMV infection status was unknown, potentially confounding age-related changes in expanded clonotypes. Estimates of total diversity from one million sequenced T cells were regarded as lower bounds and underestimates. The long-lived group showed more naive CD4+ T cells, fewer expanded clones and increased TCR diversity than the aged group, suggesting age selection. The percentage of naive T cells measured by flow cytometry correlated strongly with observed TCR beta diversity. Observed TCR beta diversity per million T cells fell roughly linearly with age, and a significant reduction was already apparent by age about 43.

To prepare the library, 5' RACE was applied. A second PCR of about 6 to 11 cycles was performed with a sample-barcoded 5' primer and a J-beta primer mix. A template-switch 5' adaptor carrying 12 random nucleotides introduced a unique molecular identifier onto each TCR beta cDNA molecule. Each sample yielded at least 3 million CDR3-containing paired-end reads. First-strand cDNA was synthesized from all RNA with the Mint cDNA synthesis kit, primed by a TRBC-specific oligonucleotide. After uracil-DNA glycosylase treatment, a first 18-cycle PCR used universal primers M1SS and BC2_uni_R on all cDNA. The authors' analysis ran thus. For normalization, 1 million high-quality reads were randomly selected from each sample, with every read carrying a distinct molecular identifier. Instead of being binned into consensus sequences, reads with shared molecular identifiers were discarded. MiTCR, set to a Q25 quality threshold and the strictest error-elimination algorithm, was used for CDR3 identification, clonotype clustering and error correction. A nonparametric unseen species model using Euler transformation provided a lower-bound estimate of total TCR beta diversity. The raw public data were reprocessed by TCRdb itself: fastp quality trimming at Q25, MiXCR clonotype calling, in-frame beta chains only. Under each unique CDR3 protein, matching rows form one entry showing the most common genes and DNA. For this entry, the V and J calls and clone size follow TCRdb and not the study's own pipeline. In this sample the table shows some 1,800,000 distinct CDR3 sequences, more than 35% of which occur a single time. Jointly, the top ten make up 23% of the sample.

The CDR3 covers 15 residues, taking in both the cysteine and the phenylalanine. Only the CDR3 part of the read is kept: 45 bases, read in frame from the first base. V sheds 6 bases and J sheds 0 bases, leaving 15 bases between their ends. For CDR1 and CDR2, the germline V gene lists MNHNS and SASEGT. Donors were 39 systemically healthy Caucasian individuals from Russia aged about 6 to 100 years. Each donor gave roughly 9 milliliters of peripheral blood, drawn into EDTA-treated Vacutainer tubes. Ficoll-Paque density-gradient centrifugation was used to isolate PBMCs, with at least 6.5 million obtained per sample. Trizol reagent was used to extract total RNA from PBMCs, with at least 5.5 micrograms per sample. For every donor, flow cytometry on a PBMC aliquot measured the percentage of naive CD45RAhigh/CD27high T cells. This clonotype was seen more than once but under ten times. The clone's antigen remains unknown. There are no base qualities to consult, and no much larger clone falls within one base.

This receptor was identified in a human donor in good health. The specimen sequenced was blood. The V and J genes are TRBV6-1 and TRBJ2-7, with no confidently assigned D gene. The CDR3 in this case is CASRKSTASSYEQYF. The DNA reads as follows: TGTGCCAGCAGGAAGTCAACAGCTAGCTCCTACGAGCAGTACTTC.